These 5 T cell receptor beta chains were all obtained from the same sample, sequenced in a study of blood T cell repertoires in COVID-19. This table comes from immunoSEQ multiplex PCR, and its TCRdb copy is limited to in-frame clones, with some not included. The table records about 310,000 clones, 90% of them present only once. Input material: PBMCs or T cells enriched from blood (not recorded which). The receptors were gathered from a woman aged 18-35 years with acute COVID-19.

The chain has TRBV3-1 (or the pseudogene TRBV3-2) and TRBJ2-1, with TRBD2 identical over 10 bases. This CDR3 comprises 15 residues. The V and J ends lost 8 bases and 6 bases, in that order; junction bases with no gene match: 10. CDR1 and CDR2 from the germline V gene are LGHDT and YNNKEL (reference sequence). The CDR3 loop is CASGGPGTSVNEQFF. The DNA of the CDR3 is TGTGCCAGCGGGGGACCCGGGACTAGCGTCAATGAGCAGTTCTTC.

The DNA of the CDR3 is TGTGCCATTCCGGCGGGGGGCCCGACAGATACGCAGTATTTT. Protein sequence: CAIPAGGPTDTQYF. J is TRBJ2-3 and V is TRBV7-9; 8 positions match TRBD2. The length of the CDR3 is 14 residues. Germline V lookup: CDR1 SEHNR, CDR2 FQNEAQ (reference sequence). J gave up 3 bases and V 10 bases, and 9 bases lay outside the gene matches.

This chain joins TRBV28 and TRBJ1-2; TRBD1 aligns across 7 bases. From germline, CDR1 is MDHEN and CDR2 SYDVKM. This CDR3 region has 13 residues. V lost 6 bases to trimming and J lost 4 bases; unmatched junction nucleotides: 5. CDR3: CASSPGQLYGYTF. The CDR3 DNA follows: TGTGCCAGCAGCCCGGGACAGCTCTATGGCTACACCTTC.

The CDR3 DNA follows: TGTGCCAGCAGTATACGACGGAGATTACTGAACACTGAAGCTTTCTTT. It is translated as CASSIRRRLLNTEAFF. The chain has TRBV28 and TRBJ1-1; no definite D call. This CDR3 contains 16 residues. The germline gives CDR1 MDHEN, CDR2 SYDVKM. The V end was cut by 5 bases, the J end by 0 bases, with 16 bases between.

This clone was seen only once. The chain couples TRBV10-3 to TRBJ1-1; D is ambiguous. This CDR3 spans 14 amino acids. Germline CDR1 ENHRY, CDR2 SYGVKD. The V gene lost 3 bases and the J gene lost 1 base, with 9 bases spanning the gap. Written as DNA, the CDR3 is TGTGCCATCAGTGAAATTGGCGGGAACACTGAAGCTTTCTTT. Its protein is CAISEIGGNTEAFF.